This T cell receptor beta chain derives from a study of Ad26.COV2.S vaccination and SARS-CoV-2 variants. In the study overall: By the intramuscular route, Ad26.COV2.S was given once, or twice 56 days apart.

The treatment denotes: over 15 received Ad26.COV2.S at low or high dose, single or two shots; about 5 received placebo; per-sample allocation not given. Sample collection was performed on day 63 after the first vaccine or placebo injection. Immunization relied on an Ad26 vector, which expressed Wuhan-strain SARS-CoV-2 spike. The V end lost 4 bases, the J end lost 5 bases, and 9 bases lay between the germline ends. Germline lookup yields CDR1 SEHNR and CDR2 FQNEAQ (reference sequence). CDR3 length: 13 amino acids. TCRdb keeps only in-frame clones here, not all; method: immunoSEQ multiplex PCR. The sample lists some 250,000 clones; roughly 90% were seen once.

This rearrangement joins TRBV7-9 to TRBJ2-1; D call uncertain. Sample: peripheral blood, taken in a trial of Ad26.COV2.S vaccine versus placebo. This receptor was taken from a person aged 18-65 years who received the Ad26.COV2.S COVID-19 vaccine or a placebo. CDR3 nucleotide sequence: TGTGCCAGCAGCTCCAATCCTAACAATGAGCAGTTCTTC. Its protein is CASSSNPNNEQFF.